This T cell receptor beta chain was retrieved from a study of blood T cell repertoires in COVID-19. Study information: The analysed material was cDNA or gDNA that came from T cells, B-cell-depleted T cells, or PBMCs.

As processed by the authors: Estimates of nucleated cell counts were drawn from the amplification of reference gene primers. Profiling relied on immunoSEQ multiplex PCR, and the TCRdb table lists in-frame clones only, not all of them. The V and J calls and clone size are taken from that table; D and trimming were inferred from the DNA. The table shows hundreds of thousands of clones, with 75% to 90% occurring only once. Participants had their cohort set by participant-reported clinical history. Germline V CDR1 and CDR2: SGHTA, FQGTGA. V was shortened by 5 bases and J by 3 bases, with 10 bases between the two germline ends. The CDR3 extends over 14 amino acids.

Material for sequencing was PBMCs or T cells enriched from blood (not recorded which). The TCR was taken from a young man who had recovered from COVID-19. The chain is built from TRBV7-3 and TRBJ2-2, with D possibly matching TRBD2 (6 bases). CDR3 amino acids: CASSPRRDTGELFF. CDR3 coding DNA: TGTGCCAGCAGCCCGAGGAGGGACACCGGGGAGCTGTTTTTT.